Presented here are 13 T cell receptor beta chains from one specimen sequenced in a study of identical twins. TCRdb used MiXCR to reprocess the 5' RACE reads, holding one entry per CDR3 protein. The sample lists over 600,000 distinct CDR3 sequences; roughly 20% were seen once. The sample was also reused in another study, on T cells expressing NK-cell markers.

The sequenced sample consisted of PBMCs. The receptors derive from a woman aged 18-29 years in good health.

V usage is TRBV20-1 and J usage is TRBJ2-1; 10 positions agree with TRBD2. Germline V gene data show CDR1 as DFQATT and CDR2 as SNEGSKA (reference sequence). Unmatched junction bases numbered 6, after V lost 1 base and J lost 6 bases. This CDR3 is built from 15 residues. The CDR3 DNA reads as TGCAGTGCTAGAGGGAGCGGGAGGGCCCCCAATGAGCAGTTCTTC. Protein product: CSARGSGRAPNEQFF.

This chain connects TRBV6-1 to TRBJ1-5, with unresolved D. The CDR3 spans 13 residues. V lost 1 base, J lost 5 bases, and 6 bases lay in between. The germline CDR1 and CDR2 sequences are MNHNS and SASEGT. CDR3 loop: CASSEEGHQPQHF. CDR3 DNA: TGTGCCAGCAGTGAAGAGGGTCATCAGCCCCAGCATTTT.

This clonotype appeared many times. The V and J genes are TRBV20-1 and TRBJ2-3, with a possible D match to TRBD2 (7 bases). Trimming removed 6 bases from V and 4 bases from J, with 17 bases in between. CDR1 DFQATT and CDR2 SNEGSKA come from the germline V gene (reference sequence). This CDR3 spans 14 amino acids. CDR3 sequence: CSATWEGVSDTQYF. Written as DNA, the CDR3 is TGCAGTGCAACCTGGGAGGGGGTGTCAGATACGCAGTATTTT.

This clonotype has a count of ten or more. The rearrangement links TRBV5-1 to TRBJ2-7, with D uncertain. The CDR3 runs 12 residues. The V gene's germline CDR1 is SGHRS and CDR2 YFSETQ. With 4 bases removed from V and 5 bases from J, the gap between germline ends came to 10 bases. The CDR3: CASSPPGDEQYF. The CDR3 DNA sequence: TGCGCCAGCAGCCCTCCAGGTGACGAGCAGTACTTC.

In its sample, this clonotype was seen a few times. CDR3 coding DNA: TGCAGCGTTGTGACCCCCTCAGGGGGACTAGCGGGGGCCAGCTCCTACGAGCAGTACTTC. Amino acids: CSVVTPSGGLAGASSYEQYF. This chain connects TRBV29-1 to TRBJ2-7, with TRBD2 identical over 14 bases. Unmatched junction bases numbered 17, after V lost 4 bases and J lost 0 bases. The length of the CDR3 is 20 residues. The germline V gene encodes CDR1 SQVTM and CDR2 ANQGSEA.

The chain recombines TRBV11-2 with TRBJ1-2, with D possibly being TRBD1 (5 bases). The V gene's germline CDR1 is SGHAT and CDR2 FQNNGV. The CDR3 loop spans 16 amino acids. Deletions cut 2 bases from V and 0 bases from J, with 13 bases between. The DNA for the CDR3 is TGTGCCAGCAGCTTAATCGACAGTCCTTCTAACTATGGCTACACCTTC. Amino acids: CASSLIDSPSNYGYTF.

The chain is built from TRBV12-3 or TRBV12-4 and TRBJ2-1; TRBD1 is a possible D gene (6 bases). The CDR3 covers 13 residues. The V gene lost 3 bases and the J gene lost 7 bases, with 10 bases spanning the gap. The CDR3 DNA reads as TGTGCCAGCAGTTTCCAGGGGATGAATGAGCAGTTCTTC. It codes for CASSFQGMNEQFF.

The V call is TRBV5-6, the J call TRBJ2-5, with no clear D. CDR1 and CDR2 (germline): SGHDT, YYEEEE. The CDR3 contains 14 residues. Trimming removed 1 base from V and 1 base from J, with 8 bases in between. The CDR3 DNA reads as TGTGCCAGCAGCTTGACCCCGGTCCAAGAGACCCAGTACTTC. It specifies CASSLTPVQETQYF.

J is TRBJ2-1 and V is TRBV20-1, with TRBD2 identical over 13 bases. The length of the CDR3 is 18 residues. V lost 0 bases and J lost 2; bases outside the gene matches: 7. CDR1 DFQATT and CDR2 SNEGSKA come from the germline V gene (reference sequence). The CDR3, as DNA: TGCAGTGCTAGAGATCCGTGGACTAGCGGGGGAACCTACAATGAGCAGTTCTTC. Translating gives CSARDPWTSGGTYNEQFF.

Points on this clonotype: The junction shows a germline mismatch at one end, possibly a read error. The chain combines TRBV12-3 or TRBV12-4 with TRBJ1-2; D not certain. This CDR3 spans 14 amino acids. CDR3 coding DNA: TGTGCCTGCAGTTTAGCTAGGGCTAACTATGGCTACACCTTC. This codes for CACSLARANYGYTF.

This clonotype has ten or more counts. The gene calls are TRBV6-1 and TRBJ2-7; unclear D gene. Trimming removed 5 bases from V and 4 bases from J, with 24 bases in between. This CDR3 has 17 residues. Germline V lookup: CDR1 MNHNS, CDR2 SASEGT. The CDR3 sequence: CASSPDGRAKSTYEQYF. DNA for the CDR3: TGTGCCAGCAGTCCAGACGGTAGGGCTAAATCCACGTACGAGCAGTACTTC.

This chain joins TRBV5-5 and TRBJ2-7; D ambiguous. The CDR3 runs to 14 residues. The V end lost 6 bases, the J end lost 3 bases, and 16 bases lay between the germline ends. Germline V gene lookup returns CDR1 SGHKS and CDR2 YYEKEE (reference sequence). CDR3 bases: TGTGCCAGCACCCCCCGACTCGTCAGCTACGAGCAGTACTTC. This translates into CASTPRLVSYEQYF.

V is TRBV14 and J is TRBJ1-1; no reliable D call. This CDR3 spans 12 amino acids. The germline gives CDR1 SGHDN, CDR2 FVKESK. Trimming cost V 5 bases and J 3 bases, with 7 bases left between them. CDR3 region: CASSDPDTEAFF. Written as DNA, the CDR3 is TGTGCCAGCAGCGATCCGGACACTGAAGCTTTCTTT. Filled out from reference TRBV14 and TRBJ1-1, the complete variable domain reads EAGVTQFPSHSVIEKGQTVTLRCDPISGHDNLYWYRRVMGKEIKFLLHFVKESKQDESGMPNNRFLAERTGGTYSTLKVQPAELEDSGVYFCASSDPDTEAFFGQGTRLTVV.